The table lists the clone carrying this T cell receptor (beta chain) with a few counts. Its antigen is unidentified. TCRdb re-analysed the 5' RACE reads in MiXCR, keeping a single row per CDR3 protein. The repertoire holds about 800,000 distinct CDR3 sequences, with 10% to 15% as singletons. This sample stems from a study of CD8 T cells in ankylosing spondylitis. Findings and caveats of the study: Significant enrichment of disease-linked clones was reportedly seen in matched ankylosing spondylitis synovial fluid. Relatively scarce in peripheral blood, disease-linked clones were CD8+. About 8 highly homologous variants made up a TCR beta motif, and this motif appeared characteristic of ankylosing spondylitis blood. Before this, some motif variants had been reported in reactive arthritis synovial fluid and blood.

V lost 4 bases, J lost 0 bases, and 13 bases lay in between. The CDR3 is 15 residues long. Germline V gives CDR1 MNHEY, CDR2 SVGAGI. This sequence joins TRBV6-5 and TRBJ2-7, with D perhaps matching TRBD1 or TRBD2 (5 bases each). This TCR was sampled from a male donor with ankylosing spondylitis. Specimen: blood, either unsorted or a sorted T cell fraction (not recorded which). CDR3 nucleotide sequence: TGTGCCAGCAGTTTCCGGGACCTGAGCTCCTACGAGCAGTACTTC. This encodes CASSFRDLSSYEQYF.